This TCR beta chain was identified during a study of glioma-infiltrating T cells. Findings and limits, study-wide: Only very few CDR3 sequences appeared in both tissue and blood. Tissue-blood divergence was below expectation in non-neoplastic patients, above in gliomas.

Trimming pared 9 bases from V and 4 bases from J, leaving 7 bases between. The CDR3 loop spans 11 amino acids. The V gene's germline CDR1 is LNHDA and CDR2 SQIVND (reference sequence). Points on this clonotype: What it recognizes is unknown.

The iRepertoire nested amplicon-rescue multiplex PCR amplified TCR alpha and beta CDR3s from RNA. Input was roughly 85-450 ng of tissue mRNA or PBMC total RNA. TCRdb called the multiplex PCR reads again in MiXCR, with one record for every CDR3 protein. The top ten clones hold about an eighth of a sample with around 20,000 distinct CDR3 sequences, just under 25% of them seen once. The clonotype was recovered from a human donor with low-grade glioma or glioblastoma, undergoing nonglioma brain surgery, or in good health (not recorded which). This chain connects TRBV19 to TRBJ1-5; D unclear. Sequenced sample: glioma tissue, nonneoplastic brain tissue, or PBMCs (not recorded which). The CDR3 spells CASVGNQPQHF. CDR3 sequence (DNA): TGTGCCAGCGTCGGGAATCAGCCCCAGCATTTT.